This TCR beta chain was recovered during a study of T cell responses to AZD1222 COVID-19 vaccine. Sequencing used immunoSEQ multiplex PCR; TCRdb keeps in-frame clones, though not all of them. This sample has some 110,000 clones, with roughly 87% found just once. Whole-study results and caveats: An increase in Spike-specific TCR breadth and depth was observed after two AZD1222 doses. Vaccine-associated CD4 TCRs spanned spike, dominant at 160-218 and 743-854. The donor cohort was predominantly white British with a female majority, and clonal diversity may have been underestimated. The peak T cell response came first, and repertoires were sampled only after it.

Germline CDR1 and CDR2: PRHDT and FYEKMQ (reference sequence). This CDR3 is 16 amino acids long. Unmatched junction bases numbered 6, after V lost 5 bases and J lost 0 bases. On this clone itself: Its specificity is not known.

The rearrangement joins TRBV13 to TRBJ2-1; 8 bases agree with TRBD2. This receptor was taken from an adult in good health. The specimen was peripheral blood, collected on day 0 of AZD1222 vaccination. The CDR3 nucleotides are TGTGCCAGCAGCACCATAGCGGGGAGCTCCTACAATGAGCAGTTCTTC. It yields the protein CASSTIAGSSYNEQFF.